This record covers a single TCR beta chain. Antigen: not known. The data originate from a study of cytomegalovirus exposure and HLA in healthy donors. Study-wide context: Most genotyped donors, around 86% of more than 300, had Caucasian-associated genetic ancestry.

The PCR was carried out with 60 Vbeta primers and 13 Jbeta primers. TCRdb's table, derived via immunoSEQ multiplex PCR, lists solely in-frame clones and lacks some. The profile shows 150,000 to 200,000 clones, 65% to 85% of them singletons. Study results and limitations: Indistinguishable V segments, including TRBV6-2 and TRBV6-3, were excluded. In a later analysis, TCR beta V- and J-gene trimming showed a link to a missense DCLRE1C variant.

Germline assignment: CDR1 MRHNA and CDR2 SNTAGT. V was trimmed by 6 bases and J by 0 bases, leaving 12 bases between them. This CDR3 contains 14 residues. Nominally healthy donors were sampled, though unrecorded immune exposures were likely. The sample taken for sequencing was PBMCs. J is TRBJ2-7 and V is TRBV6-4; D call uncertain. This clonotype was obtained from a young woman in good health and CMV-seropositive. The CDR3 loop is CASSEWASSYEQYF. In nucleotides, the CDR3 is TGTGCCAGCAGCGAATGGGCCAGCTCCTACGAGCAGTACTTC.